This TCR beta chain was recorded in a study of low-dose radiotherapy and immunotherapy resistance in tumors (dated by TCRdb to the early 2020s). Study-wide context: In Cohort 1, 0.5 Gy per fraction was delivered every 2 weeks, and a total PTV dose of 6.5 Gy was prescribed. Eight patients were included in the translational analysis: three from the first dose cohort and the first five from the second dose cohort. Every two weeks, patients got intravenous cyclophosphamide at 200 mg/m2, given one day ahead of each radiation and immunotherapy administration. Nivolumab and ipilimumab were both given intravenously, with nivolumab at a 240 mg flat dose every two weeks and ipilimumab at 1 mg/kg every six weeks. The trial did not randomize participants into treatment groups. Patients took aspirin 300 mg orally once daily for four cycles, starting on cycle 1 day 1. For Cohort 2, the dose was 1 Gy per fraction given every two weeks, adding up to 13 Gy in total across 26 weeks.

The junction shows trimming of 0 bases on V and 7 bases on J, and the gene matches do not reach 8 bases of it. Per the germline V gene (reference sequence), LNHNV is the CDR1 and YYDKDF is the CDR2. Counted from cysteine to phenylalanine, this CDR3 has 17 amino acids. Kept here is only the CDR3 DNA, which spans 51 bases and is read in frame from base 1. Per the publication, the time point label means: before trial treatment. Donors were enrolled in RACIN, a single-arm phase I dose-escalation trial in which nivolumab, ipilimumab, aspirin, low-dose cyclophosphamide and low-dose radiotherapy were combined. Patients with advanced, TIL-negative solid tumors were considered eligible. Sequencing was performed on an Illumina HiSeq 2500. To make first-strand cDNA, Superscript III was used along with a set of TRAV- and TRBV-specific primers so that both the TCRalpha and TCRbeta chains were covered. TCRs were amplified with Phusion for about 20 PCR cycles using a constant-region primer together with the adapter attached to the V primers. Isolated mRNA was amplified with the MessageAmp II aRNA Amplification Kit, using a roughly 17-hour in vitro transcription at 37°C. The Dynabeads mRNA DIRECT Purification Kit was used to isolate the mRNA for TCR sequencing. Indexed Illumina adapters were added in a second 25-cycle Phusion PCR, and the resulting products were purified with AMPure XP beads. The original pipeline was this. Custom Perl scripts were used to pool TCR sequences that encoded the same protein, to remove out-of-frame sequences, and to calculate the abundance of each clonotype. TCR sequences supported by only a single read were excluded from analysis. Repertoire metrics included Shannon entropy, Gini index, clonality, richness, and frequency of TCRs shared between repertoires. The public reads were quality trimmed at Q25 with fastp and then assembled into clones with MiXCR by TCRdb, keeping productive beta chains. Identical CDR3 protein sequences are pooled into one entry, listed with their most common genes and DNA. The V and J calls and clone size are TCRdb's, not the authors'. The sample contains 55,000 to 65,000 distinct CDR3 sequences, around a quarter of them found a single time. 6% to 7% of the sample lies in the top ten.

In the case of this clonotype: Its antigen remains unidentified. No much larger clonotype is one base removed from it; base qualities were not supplied.

The chain employs TRBV15 and TRBJ2-1; 11 middle bases align to TRBD2. This TCR came from a male donor with rectosigmoid adenocarcinoma. The sample here was PBMCs, taken before treatment. CDR3 reads: CATSRDGLAGWGNEQFF. The DNA sequence is as follows: TGTGCCACCAGCAGAGATGGACTAGCGGGTTGGGGGAATGAGCAGTTCTTC. The reference TRBV15 and TRBJ2-1 proteins fill in what lies around the CDR3, so the full variable domain reads DAMVIQNPRYQVTQFGKPVTLSCSQTLNHNVMYWYQQKSSQAPKLLFHYYDKDFNNEADTPDNFQSRRPNTSFCFLDIRSPGLGDTAMYLCATSRDGLAGWGNEQFFGPGTRLTVL.